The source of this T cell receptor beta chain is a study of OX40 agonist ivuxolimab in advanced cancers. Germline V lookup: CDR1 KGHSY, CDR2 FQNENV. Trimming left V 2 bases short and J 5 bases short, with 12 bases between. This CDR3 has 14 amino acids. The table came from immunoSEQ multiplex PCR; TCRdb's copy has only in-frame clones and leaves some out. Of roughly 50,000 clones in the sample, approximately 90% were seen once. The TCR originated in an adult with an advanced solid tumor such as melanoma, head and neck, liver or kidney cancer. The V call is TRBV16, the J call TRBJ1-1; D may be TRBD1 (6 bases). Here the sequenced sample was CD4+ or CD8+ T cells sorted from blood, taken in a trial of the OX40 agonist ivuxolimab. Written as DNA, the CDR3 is TGTGCCAGCAGCCAAACAAGTGACAGGACTGAAGCTTTCTTT. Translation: CASSQTSDRTEAFF.